This T cell receptor beta chain was identified in a study of T cells expressing NK-cell markers. Turning to the study itself: The TCR beta repertoires were obtained from sorted CD3+CD56+NKG2C+, CD3+CD56+NKG2C- and CD3+CD56-NKG2C+ T cells.

Synthesis of TCR beta cDNA relied on 5'RACE template switching carrying UMIs. Reprocessing the 5' RACE reads, TCRdb reports a single entry for every CDR3 protein and omits DNA. The repertoire shows a few hundred thousand distinct CDR3 sequences; the top ten hold under 6.5%. CDR1 and CDR2 from the germline V gene are ENHRY and SYGVKD. The CDR3 totals 13 residues. The chain links TRBV10-3 to TRBJ2-3. The receptor was isolated from a man aged 18-70 years in good health. Material for sequencing was blood T cells: a sorted CD56 or NKG2C T cell subset, CD4+ or CD8+ T cells, or bulk PBMC T cells (not recorded which). The CDR3 region is CAISVLAIDTQYF.